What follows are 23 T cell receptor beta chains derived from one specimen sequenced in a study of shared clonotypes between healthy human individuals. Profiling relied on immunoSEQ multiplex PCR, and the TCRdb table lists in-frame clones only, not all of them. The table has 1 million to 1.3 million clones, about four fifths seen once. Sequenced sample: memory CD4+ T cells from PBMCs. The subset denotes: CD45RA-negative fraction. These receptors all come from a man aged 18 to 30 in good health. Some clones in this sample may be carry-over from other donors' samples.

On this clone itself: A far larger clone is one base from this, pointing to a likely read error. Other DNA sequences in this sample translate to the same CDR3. CDR3 in amino acids: CASSFGGANQPQHF. The CDR3 DNA reads as TGTGCCAGCAGCTTTGGTGGGGCGAATCAGCCCCAGCATTTC. The chain joins TRBV5-4 to TRBJ1-5, with D tentatively TRBD1 (5 bases). This CDR3 has 14 amino acids. Germline V gene sequence: CDR1 SGHNT, CDR2 YYREEE (reference sequence).

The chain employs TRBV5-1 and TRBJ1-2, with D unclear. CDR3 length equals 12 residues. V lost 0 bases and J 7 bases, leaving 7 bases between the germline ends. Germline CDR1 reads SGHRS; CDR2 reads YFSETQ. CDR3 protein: CASSLDLGGYTF. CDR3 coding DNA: TGCGCCAGCAGCTTGGATCTGGGTGGCTACACCTTC.

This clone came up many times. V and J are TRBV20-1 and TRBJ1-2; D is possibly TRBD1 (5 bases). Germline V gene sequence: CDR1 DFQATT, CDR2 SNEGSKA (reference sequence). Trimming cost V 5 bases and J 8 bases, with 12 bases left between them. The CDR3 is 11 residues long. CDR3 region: CSAPSGYGYTF. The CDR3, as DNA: TGCAGTGCTCCTTCAGGGTACGGCTACACCTTC.

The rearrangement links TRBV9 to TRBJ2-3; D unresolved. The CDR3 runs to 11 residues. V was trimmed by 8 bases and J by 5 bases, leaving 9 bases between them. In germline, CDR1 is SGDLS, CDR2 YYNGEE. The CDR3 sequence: CARELGDTQYF. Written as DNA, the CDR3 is TGTGCCAGGGAACTTGGAGATACGCAGTATTTT.

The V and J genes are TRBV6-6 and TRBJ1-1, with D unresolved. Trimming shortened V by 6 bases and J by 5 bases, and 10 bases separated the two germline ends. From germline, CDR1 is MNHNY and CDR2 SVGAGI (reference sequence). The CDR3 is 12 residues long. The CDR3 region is CASSRPRTEAFF. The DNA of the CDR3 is TGTGCCAGCAGCCGTCCCAGAACTGAAGCTTTCTTT.

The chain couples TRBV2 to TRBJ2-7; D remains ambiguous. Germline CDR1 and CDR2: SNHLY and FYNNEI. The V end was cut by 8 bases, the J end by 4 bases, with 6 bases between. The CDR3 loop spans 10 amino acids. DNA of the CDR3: TGTGCCAGCGCGGTTTACGAGCAGTACTTC. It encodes CASAVYEQYF.

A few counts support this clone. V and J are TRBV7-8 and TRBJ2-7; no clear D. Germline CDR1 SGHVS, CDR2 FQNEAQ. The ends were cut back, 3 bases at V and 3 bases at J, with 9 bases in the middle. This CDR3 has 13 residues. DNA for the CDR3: TGTGCCAGCAGCTTTGACCGCGTCTACGAGCAGTACTTC. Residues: CASSFDRVYEQYF.

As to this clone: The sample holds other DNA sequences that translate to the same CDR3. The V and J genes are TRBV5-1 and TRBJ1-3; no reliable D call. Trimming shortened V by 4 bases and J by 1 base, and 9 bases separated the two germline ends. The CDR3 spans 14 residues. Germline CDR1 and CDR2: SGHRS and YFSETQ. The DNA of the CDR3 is TGCGCCAGCAGCCCTGGGCAGTCTGGAAACACCATATATTTT. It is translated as CASSPGQSGNTIYF.

The CDR3 loop is CASSSRETGAYEQYF. In DNA, the CDR3 is TGTGCCAGCAGCTCGCGAGAGACAGGGGCCTACGAGCAGTACTTC. This chain links TRBV5-4 with TRBJ2-7; 8 bases are a match to TRBD1. CDR3 size: 15 residues. Germline trimming cut 3 bases from V and 2 bases from J; bases unmatched to any gene: 7. Germline lookup yields CDR1 SGHNT and CDR2 YYREEE (reference sequence).

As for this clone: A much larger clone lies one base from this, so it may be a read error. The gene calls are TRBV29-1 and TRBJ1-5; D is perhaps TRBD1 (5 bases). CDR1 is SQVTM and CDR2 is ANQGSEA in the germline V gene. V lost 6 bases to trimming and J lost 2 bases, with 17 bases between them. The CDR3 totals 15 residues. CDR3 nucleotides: TGCAGCGTCGATTCAGAAGGGGCTCGCAATCAGCCCCAGCATTTT. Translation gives CSVDSEGARNQPQHF.

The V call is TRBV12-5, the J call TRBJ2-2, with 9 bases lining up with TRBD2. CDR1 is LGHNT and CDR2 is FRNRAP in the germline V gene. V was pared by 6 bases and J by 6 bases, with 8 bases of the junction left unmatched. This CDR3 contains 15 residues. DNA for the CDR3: TGTGCTAGTGGCTATAGCGGGAGTGGGGCCGGGGAGCTGTTTTTT. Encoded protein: CASGYSGSGAGELFF.

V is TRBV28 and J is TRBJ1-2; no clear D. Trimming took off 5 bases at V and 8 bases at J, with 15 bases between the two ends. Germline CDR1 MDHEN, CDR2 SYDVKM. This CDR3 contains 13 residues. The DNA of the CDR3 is TGTGCCAGCAGTGTAACAAACGGCGGGGGCTACACCTTC. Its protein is CASSVTNGGGYTF.

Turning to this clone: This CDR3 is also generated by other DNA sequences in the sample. In DNA form, the CDR3 reads TGTGCCAGCAGCTTAGGGGTCTCTGGAAACACCATATATTTT. It encodes CASSLGVSGNTIYF. The V gene is TRBV7-9, the J gene TRBJ1-3; D remains ambiguous. This CDR3 region has 14 residues. The V gene's germline CDR1 is SEHNR and CDR2 FQNEAQ (reference sequence). The germline V and J ends were trimmed by 1 base and 0 bases, with 4 bases remaining between them.

CDR3 loop: CASSEGGLAGGQGETQYF. CDR3 sequence (DNA): TGTGCCAGCAGTGAAGGGGGACTAGCGGGAGGACAGGGAGAGACCCAGTACTTC. The chain joins TRBV2 to TRBJ2-5; 15 nucleotides line up with TRBD2. This CDR3 is built from 18 residues. Germline V CDR1 and CDR2: SNHLY, FYNNEI. Germline trimming cut 1 base from V and 4 bases from J; bases unmatched to any gene: 7.

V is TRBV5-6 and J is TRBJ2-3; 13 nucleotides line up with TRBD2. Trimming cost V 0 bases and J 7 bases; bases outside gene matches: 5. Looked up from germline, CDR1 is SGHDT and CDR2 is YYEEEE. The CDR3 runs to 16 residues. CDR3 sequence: CASSLVRTSGGNTQYF. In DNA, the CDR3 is TGTGCCAGCAGCTTGGTGCGGACTAGCGGGGGTAATACGCAGTATTTT.

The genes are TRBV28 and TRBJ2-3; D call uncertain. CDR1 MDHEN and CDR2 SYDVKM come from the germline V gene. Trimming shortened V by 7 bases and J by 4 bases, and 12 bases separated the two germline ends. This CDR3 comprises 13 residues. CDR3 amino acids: CASNNRVPDTQYF. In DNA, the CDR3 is TGTGCCAGCAATAATAGGGTACCAGATACGCAGTATTTT.

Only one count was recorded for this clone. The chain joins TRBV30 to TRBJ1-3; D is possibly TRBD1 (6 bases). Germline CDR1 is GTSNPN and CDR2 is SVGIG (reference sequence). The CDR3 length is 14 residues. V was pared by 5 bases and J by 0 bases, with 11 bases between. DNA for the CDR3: TGTGCCTGGGAGGGGACATTCTCTGGAAACACCATATATTTT. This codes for CAWEGTFSGNTIYF.

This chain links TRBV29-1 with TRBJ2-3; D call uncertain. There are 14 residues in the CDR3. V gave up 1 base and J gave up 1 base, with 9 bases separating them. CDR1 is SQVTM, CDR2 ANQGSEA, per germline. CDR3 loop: CSVEGLTGTDTQYF. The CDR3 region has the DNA TGCAGCGTTGAAGGGTTGACGGGCACAGATACGCAGTATTTT.

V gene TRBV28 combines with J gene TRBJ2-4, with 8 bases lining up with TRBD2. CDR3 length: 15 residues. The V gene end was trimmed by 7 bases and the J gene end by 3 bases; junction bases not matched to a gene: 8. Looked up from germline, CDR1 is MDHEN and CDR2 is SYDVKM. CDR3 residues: CASTAPGGVKNIQYF. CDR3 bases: TGTGCCAGCACCGCGCCCGGGGGGGTCAAAAACATTCAGTACTTC.

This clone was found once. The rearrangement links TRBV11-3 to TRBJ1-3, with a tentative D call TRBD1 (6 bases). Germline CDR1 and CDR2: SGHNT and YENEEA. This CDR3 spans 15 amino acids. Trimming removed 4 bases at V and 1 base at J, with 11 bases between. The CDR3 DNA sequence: TGTGCCAGCAGCTACAGGGTTCTATCTGGAAACACCATATATTTT. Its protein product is CASSYRVLSGNTIYF.

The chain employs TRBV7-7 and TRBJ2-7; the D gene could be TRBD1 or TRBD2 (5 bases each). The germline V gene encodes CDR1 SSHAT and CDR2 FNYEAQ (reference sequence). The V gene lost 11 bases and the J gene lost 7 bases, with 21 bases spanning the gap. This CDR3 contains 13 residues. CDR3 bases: TGTGCCGGCGAGGGACCCACGCTTGAGGAGCAGTACTTC. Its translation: CAGEGPTLEEQYF.

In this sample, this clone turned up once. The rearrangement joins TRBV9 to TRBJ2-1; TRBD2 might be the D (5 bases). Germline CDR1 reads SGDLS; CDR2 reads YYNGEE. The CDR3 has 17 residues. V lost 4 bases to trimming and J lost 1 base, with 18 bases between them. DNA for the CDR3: TGTGCCAGCAGCTCCCGACTGGTAGCGTTGTCCTACAATGAGCAGTTCTTC. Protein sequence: CASSSRLVALSYNEQFF. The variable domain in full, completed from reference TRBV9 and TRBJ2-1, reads DSGVTQTPKHLITATGQRVTLRCSPRSGDLSVYWYQQSLDQGLQFLIQYYNGEERAKGNILERFSAQQFPDLHSELNLSSLELGDSALYFCASSSRLVALSYNEQFFGPGTRLTVL.

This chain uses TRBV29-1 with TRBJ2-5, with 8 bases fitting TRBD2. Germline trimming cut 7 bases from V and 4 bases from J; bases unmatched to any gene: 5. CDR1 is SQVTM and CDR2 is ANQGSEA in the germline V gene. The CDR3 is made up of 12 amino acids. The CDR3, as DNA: TGCAGCGGCCGACTAGCGCCAGAGACCCAGTACTTC. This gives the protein CSGRLAPETQYF.